This T cell receptor (beta chain) is from a study of OX40 agonist ivuxolimab in advanced cancers. V lost 5 bases, J lost 3 bases, and 13 bases lay in between. In germline, CDR1 is SGHTA, CDR2 FQGNSA. CDR3 length: 14 residues. TCRdb keeps only in-frame clones here, not all; method: immunoSEQ multiplex PCR. The sample comprises 55,000 to 75,000 clones, 75% to 85% of which are singletons, and roughly 1.1% rests with the top ten. This clonotype was obtained from an adult with an advanced solid tumor such as melanoma, head and neck, liver or kidney cancer. The chain combines TRBV7-2 with TRBJ1-2, with D hard to call. Specimen: CD4+ or CD8+ T cells sorted from blood, collected in a trial of the OX40 agonist ivuxolimab. CDR3 amino acids: CASSKSSHYYGYTF. DNA for the CDR3: TGTGCCAGCAGCAAGAGCAGCCATTACTATGGCTACACCTTC.